The 22 T cell receptor beta chains in this list originate from one sample, sequenced in a study of T cells in Graves' hyperthyroidism and ophthalmopathy. It was RNA transcripts that yielded the amplified TCR beta CDR3 regions. HTBI primers were the set used in a first-round RT-PCR of the TCR CDR3. Using its own MiXCR run on the multiplex PCR reads, TCRdb lists one record per CDR3 protein. Of nearly 600,000 distinct CDR3 sequences in the sample, 11% to 15% were seen once. The sample consisted of blood. These receptor sequences come from a woman aged 25 to 39 with Graves' hyperthyroidism that later progressed to Graves' ophthalmopathy.

This clonotype was picked up a small number of times. This could be a read error, since a much larger clone is one nucleotide away. The chain carries TRBV12-3 or TRBV12-4 and TRBJ2-5, with TRBD2 as a possible D gene (7 bases). The CDR3 runs to 15 residues. With 2 bases removed from V and 4 bases from J, the gap between germline ends came to 14 bases. This CDR3 reads CASSLRGGVGETQYF. The CDR3 nucleotides read TGTGCCAGCAGTTTAAGGGGGGGGGTCGGAGAGACCCAGTACTTC.

This clonotype was observed many times. The gene calls are TRBV20-1 and TRBJ2-7; 8 bases match TRBD2. CDR1 and CDR2 (germline): DFQATT, SNEGSKA (reference sequence). This CDR3 contains 13 residues. Trimming removed 3 bases from V and 3 bases from J; junction bases left unmatched: 4. CDR3 sequence reads: CSARGLEGYEQYF. CDR3 nucleotide sequence: TGCAGTGCTAGGGGACTAGAGGGCTACGAGCAGTACTTC.

This clonotype was seen many times. The V call is TRBV24-1, the J call TRBJ1-2, with D possibly TRBD1 on 6 matching bases. V was shortened by 4 bases and J by 2 bases, with 13 bases between the two germline ends. The CDR3 is 15 residues long. CDR1 is KGHDR, CDR2 SFDVKD, per germline. The CDR3 nucleotides are TGTGCCACCAGTGAGACAGGAGGGGCGAACTATGGCTACACCTTC. It is translated as CATSETGGANYGYTF.

J is TRBJ2-7 and V is TRBV27; 12 nucleotides match TRBD2. The ends lost 10 bases at V and 3 bases at J; junction bases unmatched: 7. The CDR3 spans 14 residues. Germline V lookup: CDR1 MNHEY, CDR2 SMNVEV (reference sequence). In DNA form, the CDR3 reads TGTGCCACCCATCGGACTAGCGGGGACTACGAGCAGTACTTC. Its protein is CATHRTSGDYEQYF.

This clonotype was counted many times. The chain joins TRBV7-9 to TRBJ2-7; TRBD1 aligns across 8 bases. J gave up 7 bases and V 4 bases, and 21 bases lay outside the gene matches. The CDR3 runs 18 residues. Germline V gene lookup returns CDR1 SEHNR and CDR2 FQNEAQ (reference sequence). In nucleotides, the CDR3 is TGTGCCAGCAGCTCCAATCGACAGGGGCCCTATTCCCTACGAGAGCAGTACTTC. As protein: CASSSNRQGPYSLREQYF.

The chain carries TRBV19 and TRBJ2-7; D gene unclear. The CDR3 is 13 amino acids. With 7 bases removed from V and 0 bases from J, the gap between germline ends came to 10 bases. CDR1 is LNHDA, CDR2 SQIVND, per germline (reference sequence). The CDR3 DNA reads TGTGCCAGTACCGCGGACGGCTCCTACGAGCAGTACTTC. Protein product: CASTADGSYEQYF.

This sequence joins TRBV7-9 and TRBJ2-3, with TRBD2 matching over 8 bases. The CDR3 sequence is 15 residues long. V dropped 3 bases and J dropped 6; count of bases not matched to a gene: 8. CDR1 is SEHNR and CDR2 is FQNEAQ in the germline V gene (reference sequence). The CDR3, as DNA: TGTGCCAGCAGCTTTCGACTAGCGCCCGGGGATACGCAGTATTTT. It is translated as CASSFRLAPGDTQYF. Filled out from reference TRBV7-9 and TRBJ2-3, the complete variable domain reads DTGVSQNPRHKITKRGQNVTFRCDPISEHNRLYWYRQTLGQGPEFLTYFQNEAQLEKSRLLSDRFSAERPKGSFSTLEIQRTEQGDSAMYLCASSFRLAPGDTQYFGPGTRLTVL.

Comments on this clonotype: This sequence may be a read error, since a much larger clone differs from it by one base. The gene calls are TRBV7-2 and TRBJ2-1, with TRBD2 matching 8 bases. The CDR3 totals 14 residues. Trimming cost V 5 bases and J 5 bases; bases outside gene matches: 5. Germline V gene lookup returns CDR1 SGHTA and CDR2 FQGNSA. CDR3 in amino acids: CASSRGGGDNEQFF. The CDR3, as DNA: TGTGCCAGCAGCCGGGGGGGCGGAGACAATGAGCAGTTCTTC.

This clonotype was observed at least ten times. The chain couples TRBV25-1 to TRBJ2-7, with a tentative D call TRBD2 (5 bases). The ends were cut back, 2 bases at V and 5 bases at J, with 25 bases in the middle. This CDR3 comprises 18 residues. The germline CDR1 and CDR2 sequences are MGHDK and SYGVNS. The CDR3 DNA reads TGTGCCAGCAGTGAAGGCAGTGCCTCTAGCTGGGAAGGCCACGAGCAGTACTTC. Protein: CASSEGSASSWEGHEQYF.

This clonotype was seen ten or more times. CDR3 loop: CSALPSGRTYNEQFF. Written as DNA, the CDR3 is TGCAGTGCCCTTCCCAGCGGGAGAACCTACAATGAGCAGTTCTTC. V usage is TRBV20-1 and J usage is TRBJ2-1; the match to TRBD2 covers 8 bases. The CDR3 covers 15 residues. Germline CDR1 reads DFQATT; CDR2 reads SNEGSKA (reference sequence). J lost 2 bases, V lost 6 bases, and 9 bases had no gene match.

In its sample, this clonotype was seen many times. This chain links TRBV6-1 with TRBJ2-6; D is possibly TRBD1 (6 bases). Trimming took 6 bases from V and 3 from J, leaving 24 bases between them. This CDR3 spans 19 amino acids. The germline CDR1 and CDR2 sequences are MNHNS and SASEGT. The CDR3 sequence is CASSPPGRRTASGANVLTF. CDR3 sequence (DNA): TGTGCCAGCAGCCCCCCGGGGCGACGGACAGCAAGTGGGGCCAACGTCCTGACTTTC.

This clonotype has just a few counts. The chain combines TRBV7-3 with TRBJ2-1, with TRBD2 as a possible D gene (5 bases). V lost 7 bases and J lost 5, with 12 bases in between. In germline, CDR1 is SGHTA, CDR2 FQGTGA. The length of the CDR3 is 13 residues. The chain's CDR3 is CASTLAGHNEQFF. CDR3 sequence (DNA): TGTGCCAGCACCCTAGCTGGGCACAATGAGCAGTTCTTC.

This clonotype was detected ten times or more. This chain uses TRBV5-1 with TRBJ2-7; a weak D match, TRBD1 (5 bases). Germline CDR1 reads SGHRS; CDR2 reads YFSETQ. Trimming pared 7 bases from V and 1 base from J, leaving 12 bases between. The CDR3 length is 13 residues. The CDR3 protein is CASRGGASYEQYF. The CDR3 coding sequence is TGCGCCAGCCGTGGTGGGGCGTCCTACGAGCAGTACTTC.

This clonotype appeared many times. The chain has TRBV11-2 and TRBJ2-7; D not certain. The V end was cut by 7 bases, the J end by 2 bases, with 12 bases between. The CDR3 runs to 13 residues. The germline CDR1 and CDR2 sequences are SGHAT and FQNNGV. CDR3 region: CASTSYLPYEQYF. The CDR3 DNA reads as TGTGCCAGCACCTCGTACTTACCCTACGAGCAGTACTTC.

Only a few counts were recorded for this clonotype. This chain uses TRBV10-3 with TRBJ1-5; a weak D match, TRBD1 (6 bases). CDR1 is ENHRY, CDR2 SYGVKD, per germline. The CDR3 is made up of 16 amino acids. The V gene lost 0 bases and the J gene lost 1 base, with 10 bases spanning the gap. CDR3 residues: CAISESRGGSNQPQHF. The CDR3 DNA follows: TGTGCCATCAGTGAGTCAAGAGGGGGAAGCAATCAGCCCCAGCATTTT.

This clonotype has a handful of counts. V and J are TRBV14 and TRBJ1-1, with a tentative D call TRBD1 (6 bases). The V gene's germline CDR1 is SGHDN and CDR2 FVKESK. This CDR3 contains 15 residues. The V end lost 4 bases, the J end lost 4 bases, and 16 bases lay between the germline ends. In nucleotides, the CDR3 is TGTGCCAGCAGCCGGGCCCGGGGGGCATTCACTGAAGCTTTCTTT. Its protein is CASSRARGAFTEAFF.

There are many counts of this clonotype. The chain recombines TRBV28 with TRBJ1-6, with D perhaps TRBD1 (6 bases). Trimming removed 7 bases from V and 12 bases from J, with 22 bases in between. Germline V gene sequence: CDR1 MDHEN, CDR2 SYDVKM. The CDR3 spans 15 residues. The CDR3 loop is CASIQRSGANIPLHF. The DNA of the CDR3 is TGTGCCAGCATACAGCGGTCAGGGGCGAATATACCCCTCCACTTT.

This clonotype showed up many times. The gene calls are TRBV2 and TRBJ1-4, with D unresolved. This CDR3 region has 12 residues. Germline values: CDR1 SNHLY, CDR2 FYNNEI. The V end lost 7 bases, the J end lost 7 bases, and 10 bases lay between the germline ends. Here the CDR3 DNA reads TGTGCCAGCACTATGGAGAGTGAAAAACTGTTTTTT. Amino acid sequence: CASTMESEKLFF. Full variable domain (remainder filled in from reference TRBV2 and TRBJ1-4): EPEVTQTPSHQVTQMGQEVILRCVPISNHLYFYWYRQILGQKVEFLVSFYNNEISEKSEIFDDQFSVERPDGSNFTLKIRSTKLEDSAMYFCASTMESEKLFFGSGTQLSVL.

This clonotype was seen ten or more times. CDR3 amino acids: CASSVEGSEQYF. The CDR3, as DNA: TGTGCCAGCAGCGTAGAGGGCTCGGAGCAGTACTTC. The chain joins TRBV9 to TRBJ2-7, with D unresolved. CDR1 and CDR2 (germline): SGDLS, YYNGEE. V was shortened by 0 bases and J by 7 bases, with 8 bases between the two germline ends. The CDR3 extends over 12 amino acids.

This clonotype has only a few counts. V gene TRBV20-1 combines with J gene TRBJ2-7; 8 nucleotides match TRBD2. From germline, CDR1 is DFQATT and CDR2 SNEGSKA (reference sequence). Losses at the gene ends were 4 bases for V and 3 bases for J; bases not matched to a gene: 11. This CDR3 has 15 amino acids. The CDR3 loop is CSANLYSGNFYEQYF. Written as DNA, the CDR3 is TGCAGTGCTAACCTTTATAGCGGGAATTTCTACGAGCAGTACTTC.

This clonotype was observed many times. The chain employs TRBV5-1 and TRBJ1-4, with 11 bases matching TRBD1. The germline CDR1 and CDR2 sequences are SGHRS and YFSETQ. The CDR3 totals 15 residues. Trimming at V came to 5 bases and at J to 3 bases, leaving 3 bases not matched to a gene. CDR3 sequence (DNA): TGCGCCAGCAGGTCGGGACAGGGGGCTAATGAAAAACTGTTTTTT. Translated: CASRSGQGANEKLFF.

In its sample, this clonotype was seen many times. This rearrangement joins TRBV6-1 to TRBJ1-5, with 7 bases matching TRBD1. CDR3 length: 17 amino acids. Germline V gene sequence: CDR1 MNHNS, CDR2 SASEGT. V lost 6 bases and J lost 3; bases outside the gene matches: 14. CDR3 sequence: CASRRDRDSPFNQPQHF. The CDR3 nucleotides are TGTGCCAGCAGGCGAGACCGGGACAGCCCTTTCAATCAGCCCCAGCATTTT.